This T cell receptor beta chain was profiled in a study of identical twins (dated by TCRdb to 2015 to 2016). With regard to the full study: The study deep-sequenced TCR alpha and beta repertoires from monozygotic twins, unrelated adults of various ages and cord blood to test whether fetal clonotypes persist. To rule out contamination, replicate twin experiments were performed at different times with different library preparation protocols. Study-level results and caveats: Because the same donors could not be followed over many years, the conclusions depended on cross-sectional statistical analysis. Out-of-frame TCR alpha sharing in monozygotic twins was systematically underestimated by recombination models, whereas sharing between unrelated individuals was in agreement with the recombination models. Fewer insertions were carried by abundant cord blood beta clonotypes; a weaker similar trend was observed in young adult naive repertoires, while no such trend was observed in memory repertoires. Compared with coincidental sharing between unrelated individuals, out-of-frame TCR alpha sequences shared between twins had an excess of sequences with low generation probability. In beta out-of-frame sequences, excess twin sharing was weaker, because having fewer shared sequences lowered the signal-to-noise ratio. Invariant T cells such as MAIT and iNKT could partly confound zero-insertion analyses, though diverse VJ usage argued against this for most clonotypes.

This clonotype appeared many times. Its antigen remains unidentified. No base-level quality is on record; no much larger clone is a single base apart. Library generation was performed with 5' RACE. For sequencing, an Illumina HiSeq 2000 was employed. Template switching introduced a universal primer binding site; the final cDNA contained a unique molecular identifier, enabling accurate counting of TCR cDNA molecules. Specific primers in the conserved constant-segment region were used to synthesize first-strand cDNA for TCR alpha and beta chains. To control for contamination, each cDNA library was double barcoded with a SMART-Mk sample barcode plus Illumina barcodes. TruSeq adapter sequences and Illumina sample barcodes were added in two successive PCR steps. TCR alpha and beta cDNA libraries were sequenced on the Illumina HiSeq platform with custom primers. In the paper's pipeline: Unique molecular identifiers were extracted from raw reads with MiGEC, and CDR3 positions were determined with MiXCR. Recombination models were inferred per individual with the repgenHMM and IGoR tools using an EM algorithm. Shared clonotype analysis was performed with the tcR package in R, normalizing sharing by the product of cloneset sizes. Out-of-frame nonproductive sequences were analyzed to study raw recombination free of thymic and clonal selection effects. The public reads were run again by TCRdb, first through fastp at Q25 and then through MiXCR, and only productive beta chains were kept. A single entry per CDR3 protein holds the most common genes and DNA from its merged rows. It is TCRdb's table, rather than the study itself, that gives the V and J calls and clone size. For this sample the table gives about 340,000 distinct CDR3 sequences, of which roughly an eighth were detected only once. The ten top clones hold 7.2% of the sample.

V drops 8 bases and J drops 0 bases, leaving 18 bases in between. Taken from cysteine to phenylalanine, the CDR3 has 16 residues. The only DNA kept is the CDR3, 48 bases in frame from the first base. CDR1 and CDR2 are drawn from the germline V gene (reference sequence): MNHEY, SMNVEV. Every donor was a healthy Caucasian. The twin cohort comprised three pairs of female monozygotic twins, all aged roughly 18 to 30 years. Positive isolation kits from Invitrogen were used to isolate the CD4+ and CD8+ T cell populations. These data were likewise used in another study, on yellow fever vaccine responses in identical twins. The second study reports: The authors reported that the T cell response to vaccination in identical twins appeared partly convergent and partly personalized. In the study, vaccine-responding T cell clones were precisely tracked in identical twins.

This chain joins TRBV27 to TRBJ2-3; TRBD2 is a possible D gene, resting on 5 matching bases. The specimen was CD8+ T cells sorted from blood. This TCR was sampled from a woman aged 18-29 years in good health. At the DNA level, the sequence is TGTGCCAGCTCCCCAATCCCGGGGATCAGCACAGATACGCAGTATTTT. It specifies CASSPIPGISTDTQYF.